The 16 T cell receptor beta chains below all came from one sample that was sequenced in a study of blood T cell repertoires in COVID-19. The table came from immunoSEQ multiplex PCR; TCRdb's copy has only in-frame clones and leaves some out. This sample has about 170,000 clones; about four fifths occur once, and the top ten carry about 2.7%. The sequencing sample was made of peripheral blood. The receptor source for this set is a woman of 80 years or more with COVID-19, enrolled during active disease.

The genes are TRBV18 and TRBJ1-1, with D possibly matching TRBD1 (6 bases). The ends were cut back, 1 base at V and 3 bases at J, with 12 bases in the middle. This CDR3 has 15 amino acids. Germline-derived CDR1 and CDR2 are KGHSH and LQKENI. The chain's CDR3 is CASSPHTGLDTEAFF. The CDR3 bases are TGTGCCAGCTCACCACACACAGGGCTGGACACTGAAGCTTTCTTT. The full variable domain, its missing parts supplied by reference TRBV18 and TRBJ1-1, is NAGVMQNPRHLVRRRGQEARLRCSPMKGHSHVYWYRQLPEEGLKFMVYLQKENIIDESGMPKERFSAEFPKEGPSILRIQQVVRGDSAAYFCASSPHTGLDTEAFFGQGTRLTVV.

V usage is TRBV5-1 and J usage is TRBJ2-3; 7 bases agree with TRBD2. Per the germline V gene, CDR1 is SGHRS and CDR2 is YFSETQ. The length of the CDR3 is 14 residues. Germline trimming cut 2 bases from V and 4 bases from J; bases unmatched to any gene: 4. The DNA for the CDR3 is TGCGCCAGCAGCTTAGGACTAGTACCAGATACGCAGTATTTT. As protein: CASSLGLVPDTQYF.

This chain connects TRBV10-3 to TRBJ1-2; 8 positions match TRBD1. Germline values: CDR1 ENHRY, CDR2 SYGVKD. J lost 5 bases, V lost 6 bases, and 5 bases had no gene match. This CDR3 has 13 residues. CDR3 sequence reads: CAIRPGGGYGYTF. Written as DNA, the CDR3 is TGTGCCATCAGGCCAGGGGGCGGGTATGGCTACACCTTC.

The V and J genes are TRBV6-5 and TRBJ1-1, with D perhaps matching TRBD1 (5 bases). CDR3 length: 14 amino acids. V was cut by 6 bases and J by 1 base, with 12 bases left in between. Germline V gene lookup returns CDR1 MNHEY and CDR2 SVGAGI. The CDR3 DNA reads as TGTGCCAGCAGCCCAGCGGGGGAGAACACTGAAGCTTTCTTT. This sequence encodes CASSPAGENTEAFF.

This clone has only one observation. J is TRBJ1-6 and V is TRBV5-1; 7 bases agree with TRBD1. V trimming: 2 bases; J trimming: 8 bases; junction bases outside the gene matches: 7. The CDR3 has 15 residues. In germline, CDR1 is SGHRS, CDR2 YFSETQ. CDR3 in amino acids: CASSLWDRGDSPLHF. The CDR3 DNA reads as TGCGCCAGCAGCTTATGGGACAGAGGTGATTCACCCCTCCACTTT.

The gene calls are TRBV9 and TRBJ2-7; 10 bases match TRBD1. J was trimmed by 3 bases and V by 0 bases; bases with no gene match: 9. This CDR3 contains 17 residues. Germline V gene data show CDR1 as SGDLS and CDR2 as YYNGEE. The CDR3 region is CASSVAGTGEVGYEQYF. The CDR3 DNA follows: TGTGCCAGCAGCGTAGCCGGGACAGGGGAGGTTGGCTACGAGCAGTACTTC. Based on the CDR3 plus reference TRBV9 and TRBJ2-7, the full variable domain is DSGVTQTPKHLITATGQRVTLRCSPRSGDLSVYWYQQSLDQGLQFLIQYYNGEERAKGNILERFSAQQFPDLHSELNLSSLELGDSALYFCASSVAGTGEVGYEQYFGPGTRLTVT.

The rearrangement joins TRBV21-1 to TRBJ2-7; the DNA was not compared with TRBD1, the D call given in the table. TRBV21-1 is designated a pseudogene. The CDR3 has 14 residues. The CDR3 DNA sequence: TGTGCCAGCCCCTCAGAATCTCGTCGCTACGAGCAGTACTTC. Translation gives CASPSESRRYEQYF.

For the CDR3, the DNA is TGTGCCAGCAGCTTAGGGGTTAGCGGCACAGATACGCAGTATTTT. It yields the protein CASSLGVSGTDTQYF. This rearrangement joins TRBV7-2 to TRBJ2-3; possibly TRBD2 for D (5 bases). The V gene's germline CDR1 is SGHTA and CDR2 FQGNSA. The CDR3 has 15 amino acids. V lost 1 base, J lost 1 base, and 9 bases lay in between.

The chain carries TRBV11-3 and TRBJ1-1, with no clear D. The CDR3 is 13 amino acids. The V gene's germline CDR1 is SGHNT and CDR2 YENEEA. V lost 1 base and J lost 7, with 10 bases in between. The CDR3 sequence: CASSLGAYGEAFF. CDR3 coding DNA: TGTGCCAGCAGCTTAGGGGCATACGGTGAAGCTTTCTTT.

The rearrangement links TRBV28 to TRBJ2-1; 7 bases match TRBD2. CDR3 length equals 15 residues. Germline V gives CDR1 MDHEN, CDR2 SYDVKM. V lost 5 bases, J lost 4 bases, and 8 bases stayed unmatched. The CDR3 reads CASSRSMGGYNEQFF. CDR3 nucleotides: TGTGCCAGCAGTCGTAGTATGGGGGGGTACAATGAGCAGTTCTTC.

The chain couples TRBV29-1 to TRBJ1-4; TRBD1 aligns across 10 bases. The CDR3 contains 15 residues. The V gene end was trimmed by 6 bases and the J gene end by 1 base; junction bases not matched to a gene: 5. The germline CDR1 and CDR2 sequences are SQVTM and ANQGSEA. The CDR3 loop is CSVAGTGVTNEKLFF. In DNA, the CDR3 is TGCAGCGTAGCCGGGACAGGGGTAACTAATGAAAAACTGTTTTTT.

This chain connects TRBV4-1 to TRBJ1-4; D call uncertain. This CDR3 contains 15 residues. Trimming took off 1 base at V and 4 bases at J, with 10 bases between the two ends. Germline loops: CDR1 MGHRA, CDR2 YSYEKL. Here the CDR3 reads CASSQVAGNNEKLFF. In DNA form, the CDR3 reads TGCGCCAGCAGCCAAGTGGCCGGGAATAATGAAAAACTGTTTTTT.

This clone has only one observation. V gene TRBV5-1 combines with J gene TRBJ2-5; 9 nucleotides agree with TRBD2. CDR1 and CDR2 from the germline V gene are SGHRS and YFSETQ. The CDR3 loop spans 13 amino acids. The junction had 0 bases not matched to a gene; V was cut back by 3 bases and J by 3 bases. In nucleotides, the CDR3 is TGCGCCAGCAGCTCTAGCGGGAAAGAGACCCAGTACTTC. Translated, it gives CASSSSGKETQYF.

This rearrangement joins TRBV2 to TRBJ1-3; 9 nucleotides match TRBD1. V was clipped by 6 bases and J by 5 bases; unmatched bases: 8. CDR1 and CDR2 (germline): SNHLY, FYNNEI. This CDR3 spans 15 amino acids. CDR3 nucleotides: TGTGCCAGCAGGCCCTTGGGACAGGGAAGAAACACCATATATTTT. This sequence encodes CASRPLGQGRNTIYF.

Comment on this clone: Lacking the conserved final phenylalanine or tryptophan, this CDR3 likely reflects a read error. This rearrangement joins TRBV28 to TRBJ1-2; no clear D gene. Germline V lookup: CDR1 MDHEN, CDR2 SYDVKM. Between the trimmed V and J ends, which lost 6 bases and 5 bases, there was a span of 16 bases. The CDR3 loop spans 14 amino acids. The CDR3 coding sequence is TGTGCCAGCAGCGGGCGGCGGGTTGGGTATGGCTACACCCTC. Amino acid sequence: CASSGRRVGYGYTL.

The chain employs TRBV7-2 and TRBJ2-7; tentative D call: TRBD1 (6 bases). This CDR3 has 13 residues. V was shortened by 5 bases and J by 4 bases, with 12 bases between the two germline ends. Germline CDR1 reads SGHTA; CDR2 reads FQGNSA. DNA for the CDR3: TGTGCCAGCAGCCGTATCAGGGGTTACGAGCAGTACTTC. This gives the protein CASSRIRGYEQYF. The complete variable domain, with remaining parts taken from reference TRBV7-2 and TRBJ2-7, reads GAGVSQSPSNKVTEKGKDVELRCDPISGHTALYWYRQSLGQGLEFLIYFQGNSAPDKSGLPSDRFSAERTGGSVSTLTIQRTQQEDSAVYLCASSRIRGYEQYFGPGTRLTVT.